The TCR beta chain described here comes from a study of CD8 T cells in ankylosing spondylitis. Study-wide findings and caveats: Ankylosing spondylitis blood seemed to carry a telltale TCR beta motif made of under ten highly homologous variants. Significant enrichment of disease-linked clones was reported in matched ankylosing spondylitis synovial fluid. Clones that were linked to disease were CD8+ and were relatively rare in peripheral blood.

Germline loops: CDR1 MGHDK, CDR2 SYGVNS. Germline trimming cut 8 bases from V and 2 bases from J; bases unmatched to any gene: 10. The CDR3 is 15 residues long. Libraries for TCR beta were made by quantitative 5'-RACE with molecular barcodes. TCRdb re-derived calls from the 5' RACE reads in MiXCR, one entry per CDR3 protein. The table records approximately 540,000 distinct CDR3 sequences, 12% of them present only once. Worth noting for this clonotype: Its antigen is not known.

Source material: blood, either unsorted or a sorted T cell fraction (not recorded which). The chain is built from TRBV25-1 and TRBJ2-3; 7 positions agree with TRBD1. This TCR was recovered from a male donor with ankylosing spondylitis. CDR3 sequence (DNA): TGTGCCAGCGGTCGACGGGACAGATACACAGATACGCAGTATTTT. Its translation: CASGRRDRYTDTQYF.